The T cell receptor beta chain under discussion was sequenced for a study of T-cell reconstitution after alpha-beta-depleted transplantation in children. This clonotype was observed a few times. Its specificity is unknown. CDR1 is SNHLY, CDR2 FYNNEI, per germline. Deletions cut 2 bases from V and 7 bases from J, with 11 bases between. The length of the CDR3 is 13 residues. The library targeted TCRbeta and was prepared with unique molecular identifiers. TCRdb re-called the PCR reads through MiXCR, storing one row per CDR3 protein. The sample includes about 980,000 distinct CDR3 sequences, about 30% of them seen just once. Study outcomes and limitations: A year had passed since transplant, and T-cell counts and diversity by then came mostly from newly produced T cells. There were some patients whose high TCRbeta diversity at day 60 came from surviving recipient T cells and thymic progenitors. There were reportedly several hundred expanded graft clones from which alpha-beta T cells came about two months after transplant.

The sequencing used PBMCs, mostly from graft donor cells, collected 360 days after TCRalphabeta/CD19-depleted stem cell transplant. The sequence was collected from a boy under three years old who had a stem cell transplant for SCID, so the T cells may come from the graft donor. The rearrangement uses TRBV2 and TRBJ2-5, with D uncertain. The CDR3 is CASSELEFGTQYF. The CDR3 DNA reads TGTGCCAGCAGTGAACTGGAATTTGGGACCCAGTACTTC.